The rows below give T cell receptor beta chains drawn from one sample of a study of T cells in Graves' hyperthyroidism and ophthalmopathy. TCRdb re-analysed the multiplex PCR reads in MiXCR, keeping a single row per CDR3 protein. The sample lists some 770,000 distinct CDR3 sequences, less than 20% occurring once. Sequencing used blood. The receptor source for this set is a man aged 18 to 30 with Graves' hyperthyroidism. The CDR3 runs from the conserved cysteine through the conserved F or W. A D gene is named only where the DNA matches it firmly. Clone size is shown for a subset of rows, as once, few, many or a class of expanded clone.

V,size,J,D,DNA,CDR3
TRBV15,few,TRBJ2-3,.,TGTGCCACCAGCCGTACGGGGGATACGCAGTATTTT,CATSRTGDTQYF
TRBV15,few,TRBJ2-7,.,TGTGCCACCAGCAGGGACTACGAATACGAGCAGTACTTC,CATSRDYEYEQYF
TRBV7-9,many,TRBJ1-4,TRBD1,TGTGCCAGCAGCCGACCAGGGGGTAGCGAAAAACTGTTTTTT,CASSRPGGSEKLFF
TRBV20-1,many,TRBJ2-7,.,TGCAGTGCCAAACTAGCCTACGAGCAGTACTTC,CSAKLAYEQYF
TRBV5-1,many,TRBJ2-1,TRBD1,TGCGCCAGCAGCTTAGGGACAGGGGCTGAGCAGTTCTTC,CASSLGTGAEQFF
TRBV4-2,.,TRBJ2-3,TRBD2,TGTGCCAGCAGCCAATATGGCCATAAGACTAGCGGAGGAGGGGATACGCAGTATTTT,CASSQYGHKTSGGGDTQYF
TRBV12-3/TRBV12-4,.,TRBJ1-6,TRBD1,TGTGCCAGCAGCTTAGACAGGGTGGGCTCACCCCTCCACTTT,CASSLDRVGSPLHF
TRBV28,many,TRBJ1-4,.,TGTGCCAGCTTGCGAGGGCTGGGTGAAAAACTGTTTTTT,CASLRGLGEKLFF
TRBV19,few,TRBJ1-1,.,TGTGCCAGTAGGTGGGGTAGGCACACTGAAGCTTTCTTT,CASRWGRHTEAFF
TRBV20-1,few,TRBJ1-4,.,TGCAGCGCGGACAGTGAGAATGAAAAACTGTTTTTT,CSADSENEKLFF
TRBV28,.,TRBJ2-5,.,TGTGCCAGCAGTGATCGGAGCAGTTTGCGAGAGACCCAGTACTTC,CASSDRSSLRETQYF
TRBV27,few,TRBJ2-1,TRBD2,TGTGCCAGCAGTTTAGGGACTAGCGAACGGTTCTTC,CASSLGTSERFF
TRBV30,.,TRBJ2-1,TRBD2,TGTGCCTGGAGTGCCCGGGTGGGCGAGCGGGGGAGCTCCTACAATGAGCAGTTCTTC,CAWSARVGERGSSYNEQFF
TRBV27,many,TRBJ1-1,.,TGTGCCAGCAGCCTCCGGTGGCTGAACACTGAAGCTTTCTTT,CASSLRWLNTEAFF
TRBV20-1,few,TRBJ2-1,.,TGCAGTGCTCCTGGACCCGCAATTGAGCAGTTCTTC,CSAPGPAIEQFF
TRBV6-2/TRBV6-3,few,TRBJ2-7,TRBD2,TGTGCCAGCGCGCAGCTAGCGGGAGGGTCCTACGAGCAGTACTTC,CASAQLAGGSYEQYF
TRBV5-8,many,TRBJ2-1,TRBD2,TGTGCCAGCAGCTTGGGAGCGACTAGCGGCAATGAGCAGTTCTTC,CASSLGATSGNEQFF
TRBV6-1,.,TRBJ2-1,TRBD1,TGTGCCAGCAGTGTGGACAGGGACACCTACAATGAGCAGTTCTTC,CASSVDRDTYNEQFF
TRBV2,many,TRBJ2-7,TRBD1,TGTGCCAGAGGGGGTAGACAGGGATACGAGCAGTACTTC,CARGGRQGYEQYF
TRBV30,many,TRBJ2-7,TRBD1,TGTGCCTGGAGTGTACCAGGACAGGGGGCAAGCTACGAGCAGTACTTC,CAWSVPGQGASYEQYF
TRBV6-6,many,TRBJ2-1,.,TGTGCCAGCAGTTACGCCAGGGGTTCCGACAATGAGCAGTTCTTC,CASSYARGSDNEQFF
TRBV7-3,few,TRBJ2-3,TRBD1,TGTGCCAGCAGCGCCCGGACAGGGCCGGCAGATACGCAGTATTTT,CASSARTGPADTQYF
TRBV20-1,few,TRBJ2-7,.,TGCAGTGCTAGAAGACCTGGCGGAGGGGGCGAGCAGTACTTC,CSARRPGGGGEQYF
TRBV15,.,TRBJ2-7,TRBD1,TGTGCCACCAGCCCCGACAGGGGCGGGTACGAGCAGTACTTC,CATSPDRGGYEQYF
TRBV27,few,TRBJ2-5,.,TGTGCCAGCAGTAACCTGGGCGAGGAGACCCAGTACTTC,CASSNLGEETQYF
TRBV7-9,.,TRBJ2-4,.,TGTGCCAGCAGCCCTAAGAGAGTGGAAGCCAAAAACATTCAGTACTTC,CASSPKRVEAKNIQYF
TRBV20-1,many,TRBJ2-3,.,TGCAGTGCTCCTCGGTTCGGTGGATTAGATACGCAGTATTTT,CSAPRFGGLDTQYF
TRBV29-1,few,TRBJ2-3,TRBD2,TGCAGCGTTGATCAGGGAGCGGGAGGCACCTTACTCACAGATACGCAGTATTTT,CSVDQGAGGTLLTDTQYF
TRBV20-1,.,TRBJ2-3,.,TGCAGTGCTAGAGATTTTAGGACTTCTAGCACAGATACGCAGTATTTT,CSARDFRTSSTDTQYF
TRBV20-1,.,TRBJ1-2,.,TGCAGTGCTAGATATGCCACGGGCTACACCTTC,CSARYATGYTF
TRBV20-1,many,TRBJ2-5,TRBD1,TGCAGTGCTAGAGACACCGGGACAGGGGGCGGAGAGACCCAGTACTTC,CSARDTGTGGGETQYF
TRBV14,.,TRBJ2-1,TRBD2,TGTGCCAGCAGCCCCTTTCTAGCGGGGGGGCTCTACAATGAGCAGTTCTTC,CASSPFLAGGLYNEQFF
TRBV7-8,many,TRBJ2-5,.,TGTGCCAGCAGCTTAGGTCGCAGGGGGGGGGAGACCCAGTACTTC,CASSLGRRGGETQYF
TRBV5-4,.,TRBJ2-2,TRBD1,TGTGCCAGCAGCCCAGCTCTCGGGACAGCGAACACCGGGGAGCTGTTTTTT,CASSPALGTANTGELFF
TRBV19,.,TRBJ2-4,.,TGTGCCAGTAGCCCCCCCCCGGTGGGGGGAATACACATTCAGTACTTC,CASSPPPVGGIHIQYF
TRBV10-3,.,TRBJ2-1,TRBD2,TGTGCCACCGGACTAGCGGACTACAATGAGCAGTTCTTC,CATGLADYNEQFF
TRBV7-2,.,TRBJ1-4,.,TGTGCCAGCAGCTTAGGACCCAGTAATGAAAAACTGTTTTTT,CASSLGPSNEKLFF
TRBV4-3,.,TRBJ2-7,TRBD2,TGCGCCAGCAGCCAGAGCGGGAAGGGCGAGCAGTACTTC,CASSQSGKGEQYF
TRBV5-6,few,TRBJ2-2,.,TGTGCCAGCAGCAAAGAAGACTATGGAGCGAAGTGGTCACGGGAGCTGGTTTTT,CASSKEDYGAKWSRELVF
TRBV5-1,many,TRBJ2-7,.,TGCGCCAGCAGCTTGGGAGGGGTCCTCGGCGAGCAGTACTTC,CASSLGGVLGEQYF
TRBV6-4,few,TRBJ2-2,TRBD1,TGTGCCAGCAGCCCCATCCAGGACAGGGGCACCGGGGAGCTGTTTTTT,CASSPIQDRGTGELFF
TRBV7-2,.,TRBJ1-5,.,TGTGCCAGCAGCCCCCGGGCGGACAATCAGCCCCAGCATTTT,CASSPRADNQPQHF
TRBV2,.,TRBJ2-2,.,TGTGCCAGCAGACAAGAGAGCGTGACCGGGGAGCTGTTTTTT,CASRQESVTGELFF
TRBV20-1,.,TRBJ2-7,TRBD2,TGCAGTGCTAGCGGGACTAGCGACTACGAGCAGTACTTC,CSASGTSDYEQYF
TRBV28,many,TRBJ2-1,TRBD2,TGTGCCAGCAGTTACTACCAAACGGGACTAGGGGTCTATGAGCAGTTCTTC,CASSYYQTGLGVYEQFF
TRBV29-1,.,TRBJ2-1,TRBD2,TGCAGCGTTGAAGATCCCTGGACTAGCGGGAGCTCCTACAATGAGCAGTTCTTC,CSVEDPWTSGSSYNEQFF
TRBV20-1,.,TRBJ2-7,TRBD2,TGCAGTGCTAGTAGCGGGAGAGGCATCGAGCAGTACTTC,CSASSGRGIEQYF
TRBV19,few,TRBJ1-1,.,TGTGCCAGTAGTACCGATCACAGGGCCACTGAAGCTTTCTTT,CASSTDHRATEAFF
TRBV14,.,TRBJ2-7,.,TGTGCCAGCAGCAAGGGTGGCGGGGTTAAGAAAAGCGAGCAGTACTTC,CASSKGGGVKKSEQYF
TRBV27,few,TRBJ2-2,.,TGTGCCAGCAGTTTAAATTGGATCACCGGGGAGCTGTTTTTT,CASSLNWITGELFF
TRBV28,many,TRBJ2-1,TRBD2,TGTGCCAGCAGCCAGACTAGCGGGAATACTGAGCAGTTCTTC,CASSQTSGNTEQFF
TRBV2,.,TRBJ2-2,TRBD1,TGTGCCAGCACCCGGGACAGGGGAGTCACCGGGGAGCTGTTTTTT,CASTRDRGVTGELFF